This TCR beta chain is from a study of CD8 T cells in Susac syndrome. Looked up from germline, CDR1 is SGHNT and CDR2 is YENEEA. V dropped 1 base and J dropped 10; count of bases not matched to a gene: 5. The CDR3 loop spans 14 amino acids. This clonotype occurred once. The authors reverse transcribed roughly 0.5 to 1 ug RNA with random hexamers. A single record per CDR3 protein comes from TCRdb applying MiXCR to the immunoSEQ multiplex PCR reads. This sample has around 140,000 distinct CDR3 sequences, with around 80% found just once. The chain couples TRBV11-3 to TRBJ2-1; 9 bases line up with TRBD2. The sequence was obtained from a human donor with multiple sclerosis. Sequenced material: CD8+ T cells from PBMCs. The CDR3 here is CASSLGGLADEQFF. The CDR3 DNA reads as TGTGCCAGCAGCTTAGGGGGACTAGCCGACGAGCAGTTCTTC. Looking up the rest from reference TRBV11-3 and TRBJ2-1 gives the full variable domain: EAGVVQSPRYKIIEKKQPVAFWCNPISGHNTLYWYLQNLGQGPELLIRYENEEAVDDSQLPKDRFSAERLKGVDSTLKIQPAELGDSAVYLCASSLGGLADEQFFGPGTRLTVL.